A single T cell receptor beta chain is shown here with its context. Its antigen is undetermined. The V gene's germline CDR1 is SGHVS and CDR2 FQNEAQ. The CDR3 runs 14 residues. V trimming: 5 bases; J trimming: 5 bases; junction bases outside the gene matches: 6. The sample comes from a study of shared clonotypes between healthy human individuals. About the study: Each donor contributed plates that comprised three CD4 naive, three CD4 memory, two CD8 naive and one CD8 memory. Overall study results and limits: Naive CD4 clonotypes were shared across a few donors at about 5.2%.

CD4+ cells underwent separation, giving CD45RA+ naive and CD45RA-negative memory subsets. Method: immunoSEQ multiplex PCR; TCRdb's copy keeps in-frame clones and lacks some. The sample shows some 2,400,000 clones, approximately 94% of them seen only once. The sample taken for sequencing was naive CD4+ T cells sorted from blood. Regarding subset: CD45RA+ positively selected. This receptor was identified in a man younger than 30 in good health. This chain connects TRBV7-8 to TRBJ2-7; 10 nucleotides align to TRBD1. DNA of the CDR3: TGTGCCAGCAGCGTGGGACAGGGGATGGACGAGCAGTACTTC. Encoded protein: CASSVGQGMDEQYF. Together with reference TRBV7-8 and TRBJ2-7, the CDR3 gives the full variable domain: GAGVSQSPRYKVAKRGQDVALRCDPISGHVSLFWYQQALGQGPEFLTYFQNEAQLDKSGLPSDRFFAERPEGSVSTLKIQRTQQEDSAVYLCASSVGQGMDEQYFGPGTRLTVT.